This TCR beta chain was captured by sequencing in a study of response to subunit inactivated influenza vaccine. About this clonotype: Its antigen is not known.

TCRdb passed the RT-PCR reads through MiXCR, listing each CDR3 protein once. This sample yields a few hundred thousand distinct CDR3 sequences, of which approximately 11% are seen a single time; 12% belongs to the top ten. In germline, CDR1 is MDHEN, CDR2 SYDVKM. J lost 1 base, V lost 0 bases, and 1 base had no gene match. This CDR3 has 15 residues. The study's findings and limits: It was suggested by the authors that few new T cells are recruited by each seasonal influenza vaccination.

Material: PBMCs from blood, obtained roughly 6 weeks after vaccination. The source of this sequence is a man between 50 and 59 years old who received an inactivated influenza vaccine. V usage is TRBV28 and J usage is TRBJ2-7; 9 nucleotides align to TRBD1. CDR3 nucleotides: TGTGCCAGCAGTTTATGGGGGACAGGGTCCTACGAGCAGTACTTC. It encodes CASSLWGTGSYEQYF. Looking up the rest from reference TRBV28 and TRBJ2-7 gives the full variable domain: DVKVTQSSRYLVKRTGEKVFLECVQDMDHENMFWYRQDPGLGLRLIYFSYDVKMKEKGDIPEGYSVSREKKERFSLILESASTNQTSMYLCASSLWGTGSYEQYFGPGTRLTVT.